What follows are 12 T cell receptor beta chains derived from one specimen sequenced in a study of T cell changes during pregnancy in multiple sclerosis. Assay: immunoSEQ multiplex PCR; the TCRdb copy retains only in-frame clones and omits some. Of some 54,000 clones listed, roughly 93% were seen once; the top ten hold approximately 1.8%. The source was peripheral blood, collected after pregnancy. The receptors originated from a female donor with multiple sclerosis, enrolled in a pregnancy study.

The chain joins TRBV5-1 to TRBJ2-5; D is ambiguous. Germline V CDR1 and CDR2: SGHRS, YFSETQ. The CDR3 is 14 residues long. The V gene lost 0 bases and the J gene lost 5 bases, with 11 bases spanning the gap. Here the CDR3 reads CASSLVAPQETQYF. The CDR3 DNA reads as TGCGCCAGCAGCTTGGTGGCCCCGCAGGAGACCCAGTACTTC. Full variable domain (rest looked up from reference TRBV5-1 and TRBJ2-5): KAGVTQTPRYLIKTRGQQVTLSCSPISGHRSVSWYQQTPGQGLQFLFEYFSETQRNKGNFPGRFSGRQFSNSRSEMNVSTLELGDSALYLCASSLVAPQETQYFGPGTRLLVL.

The genes are TRBV6-1 and TRBJ1-5; 7 bases fit TRBD1. CDR3 size: 15 residues. The V and J ends lost 8 bases and 3 bases, in that order; junction bases with no gene match: 10. CDR1 and CDR2 from the germline V gene are MNHNS and SASEGT. This chain's CDR3 is CASDLYRGDNQPQHF. In DNA, the CDR3 is TGTGCCAGCGACCTCTACAGGGGCGACAATCAGCCCCAGCATTTT.

The chain employs TRBV2 and TRBJ2-2, with D unclear. V lost 6 bases and J 2 bases, leaving 13 bases between the germline ends. This CDR3 contains 15 residues. CDR1 and CDR2 from the germline V gene are SNHLY and FYNNEI. CDR3 sequence: CASSTLVLNTGELFF. The CDR3 nucleotides read TGTGCCAGCAGCACCCTAGTTCTCAACACCGGGGAGCTGTTTTTT.

The chain has TRBV6-5 and TRBJ2-1; D is unclear. CDR3 length: 11 amino acids. Germline CDR1 and CDR2: MNHEY and SVGAGI. Trimming stripped 5 bases from V and 7 bases from J, with 6 bases between. Here the CDR3 reads CASSLGNEQFF. The DNA of the CDR3 is TGTGCCAGCAGTCTCGGTAATGAGCAGTTCTTC.

V gene TRBV7-9 combines with J gene TRBJ2-1; possible D gene TRBD2, 5 bases. The V gene lost 4 bases and the J gene lost 0 bases, with 16 bases spanning the gap. Germline-derived CDR1 and CDR2 are SEHNR and FQNEAQ (reference sequence). This CDR3 spans 17 amino acids. In DNA, the CDR3 is TGTGCCAGCAGCTCAGACCTGGCCGGACTCTCCTACAATGAGCAGTTCTTC. It specifies CASSSDLAGLSYNEQFF.

The chain uses TRBV11-2 and TRBJ2-4; D unresolved. Germline CDR1 and CDR2: SGHAT and FQNNGV. CDR3 size: 14 residues. Trimming took 3 bases from V and 0 from J, leaving 6 bases between them. Here the CDR3 reads CASSFLLAKNIQYF. DNA of the CDR3: TGTGCCAGCAGCTTCCTCCTAGCCAAAAACATTCAGTACTTC.

This clone was counted ten times or more. The chain's CDR3 is CASSSTGTGYNEQFF. CDR3 sequence (DNA): TGTGCCAGCAGCTCGACCGGGACAGGCTACAATGAGCAGTTCTTC. The V call is TRBV9, the J call TRBJ2-1, with TRBD1 identical over 8 bases. The germline CDR1 and CDR2 sequences are SGDLS and YYNGEE. The CDR3 length is 15 residues. Trimming removed 4 bases from V and 3 bases from J; junction bases left unmatched: 6. Supplemented by reference TRBV9 and TRBJ2-1, the full variable domain reads DSGVTQTPKHLITATGQRVTLRCSPRSGDLSVYWYQQSLDQGLQFLIQYYNGEERAKGNILERFSAQQFPDLHSELNLSSLELGDSALYFCASSSTGTGYNEQFFGPGTRLTVL.

The chain employs TRBV10-3 and TRBJ1-3; D possibly corresponds to TRBD1 (5 bases). V was cut by 3 bases and J by 2 bases, with 8 bases left in between. Germline-derived CDR1 and CDR2 are ENHRY and SYGVKD. This CDR3 region has 14 residues. For the CDR3, the DNA is TGTGCCATCAGTGACCAGGGAACTGGAAACACCATATATTTT. Protein product: CAISDQGTGNTIYF.

V usage is TRBV4-3 and J usage is TRBJ2-3; 9 positions agree with TRBD2. Trimming at V came to 0 bases and at J to 4 bases, leaving 11 bases not matched to a gene. CDR3 length equals 18 residues. Germline values: CDR1 LGHNA, CDR2 YSLEER. CDR3 sequence: CASSQDFIAGVFPDTQYF. The CDR3 DNA reads TGCGCCAGCAGCCAAGATTTTATAGCGGGAGTTTTCCCAGATACGCAGTATTTT.

This clone has only one observation. This chain uses TRBV13 with TRBJ1-2, with 8 bases lining up with TRBD1. CDR1 and CDR2 (germline): PRHDT, FYEKMQ (reference sequence). The CDR3 has 15 amino acids. V shed 6 bases, J shed 4 bases, and the junction held 10 bases outside the gene matches. CDR3: CASSEDGQGAYGYTF. DNA for the CDR3: TGTGCCAGCAGTGAGGACGGACAGGGAGCCTATGGCTACACCTTC.

This chain uses TRBV7-2 with TRBJ2-3; a possible D gene is TRBD2 (6 bases). The germline gives CDR1 SGHTA, CDR2 FQGNSA. The V and J ends lost 9 bases and 2 bases respectively, with 18 bases between them. CDR3 length: 15 amino acids. The CDR3 loop is CASLAEGWVTDTQYF. CDR3 coding DNA: TGTGCCAGTTTAGCGGAGGGCTGGGTCACAGATACGCAGTATTTT. The variable domain in full, with the rest retrieved from reference TRBV7-2 and TRBJ2-3, is GAGVSQSPSNKVTEKGKDVELRCDPISGHTALYWYRQSLGQGLEFLIYFQGNSAPDKSGLPSDRFSAERTGGSVSTLTIQRTQQEDSAVYLCASLAEGWVTDTQYFGPGTRLTVL.

The chain employs TRBV7-9 and TRBJ2-1, with 11 positions matching TRBD2. The trim removed 1 base at V and 0 bases at J, leaving 5 bases unmatched. The CDR3 length is 18 residues. The germline CDR1 and CDR2 sequences are SEHNR and FQNEAQ (reference sequence). The CDR3 DNA is TGTGCCAGCAGCTTAGAACTAGCGGGAGAGTTCTCCTACAATGAGCAGTTCTTC. Translation: CASSLELAGEFSYNEQFF.